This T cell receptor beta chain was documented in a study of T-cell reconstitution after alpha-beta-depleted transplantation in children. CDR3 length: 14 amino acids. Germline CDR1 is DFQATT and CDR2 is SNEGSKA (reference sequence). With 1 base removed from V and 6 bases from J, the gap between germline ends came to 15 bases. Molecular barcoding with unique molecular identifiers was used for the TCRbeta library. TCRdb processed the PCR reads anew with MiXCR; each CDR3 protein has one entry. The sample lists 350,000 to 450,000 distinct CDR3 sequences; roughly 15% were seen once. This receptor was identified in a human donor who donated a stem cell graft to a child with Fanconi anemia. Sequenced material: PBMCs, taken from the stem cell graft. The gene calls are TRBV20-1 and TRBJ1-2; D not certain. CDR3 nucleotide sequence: TGCAGTGCTAGAGTTCAAGCGACAAGGAATGGCTACACCTTC. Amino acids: CSARVQATRNGYTF.